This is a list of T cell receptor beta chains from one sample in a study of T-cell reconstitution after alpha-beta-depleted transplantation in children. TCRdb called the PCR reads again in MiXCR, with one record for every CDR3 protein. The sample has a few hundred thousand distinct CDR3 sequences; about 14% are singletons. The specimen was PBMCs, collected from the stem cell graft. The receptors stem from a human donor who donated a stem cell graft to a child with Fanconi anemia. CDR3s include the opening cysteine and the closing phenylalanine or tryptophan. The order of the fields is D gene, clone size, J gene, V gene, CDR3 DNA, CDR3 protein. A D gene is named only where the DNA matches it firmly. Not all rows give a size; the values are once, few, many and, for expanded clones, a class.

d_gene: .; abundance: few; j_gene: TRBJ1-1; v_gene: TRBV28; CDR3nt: TGTGCCAGCAGTAGCCCTGGGGGTGACACTGAAGCTTTCTTT; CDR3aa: CASSSPGGDTEAFF
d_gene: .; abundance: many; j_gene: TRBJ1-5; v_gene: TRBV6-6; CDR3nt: TGTGCCAGCAGTTACTCTGGGCTTCAGCCCCAGCATTTT; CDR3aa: CASSYSGLQPQHF
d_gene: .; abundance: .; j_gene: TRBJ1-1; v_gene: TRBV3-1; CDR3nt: TGTGCCAGCAGCCAAGGGTCAATACCAGGGCTTAGTGAAGCTTTCTTT; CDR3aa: CASSQGSIPGLSEAFF
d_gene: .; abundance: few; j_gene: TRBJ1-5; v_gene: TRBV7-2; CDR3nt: TGTGCCAGCAGCTACACAGGGCCTAATCAGCCCCAGCATTTT; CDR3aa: CASSYTGPNQPQHF
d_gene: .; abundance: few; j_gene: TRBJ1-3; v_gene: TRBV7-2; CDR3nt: TGTGCCAGCAGCCCCTGGGCAGCCTCTGGAAACACCATATATTTT; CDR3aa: CASSPWAASGNTIYF
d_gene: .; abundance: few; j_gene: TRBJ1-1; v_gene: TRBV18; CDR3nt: TGTGCCAGCTCACCACCACAGGGCCCTGAAGCTTTCTTT; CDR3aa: CASSPPQGPEAFF
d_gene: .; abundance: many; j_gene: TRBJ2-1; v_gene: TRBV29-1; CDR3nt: TGCAGCGCGGCCCTCTTAGGCTCGGCTGAGCAGTTCTTC; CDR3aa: CSAALLGSAEQFF
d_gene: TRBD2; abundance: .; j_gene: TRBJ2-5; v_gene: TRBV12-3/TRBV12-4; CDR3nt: TGTGCCAGCAGTTTCCTAGCGGGGGGGTCGGCTATCAAGTACTTC; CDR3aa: CASSFLAGGSAIKYF
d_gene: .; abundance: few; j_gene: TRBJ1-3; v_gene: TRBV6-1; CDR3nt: TGTGCCAGCAGCAGCCCCGGCGGCGACGGTGGAAACACCATATATTTT; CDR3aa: CASSSPGGDGGNTIYF
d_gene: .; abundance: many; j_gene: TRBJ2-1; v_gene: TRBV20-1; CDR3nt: TGCAGTGCTAGTTTTGGGGAAGGCGGACGGTTCTTC; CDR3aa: CSASFGEGGRFF
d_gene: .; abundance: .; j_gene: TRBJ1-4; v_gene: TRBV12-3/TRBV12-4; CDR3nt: TGTGCCAGCAGTTTAGATAGGGAAAAACTGTTTTTT; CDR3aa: CASSLDREKLFF
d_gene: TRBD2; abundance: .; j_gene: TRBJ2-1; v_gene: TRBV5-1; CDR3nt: TGCGCCAGCAGCTTGGCGGAGGGCGGGGGATACAATGAGCAGTTCTTC; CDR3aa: CASSLAEGGGYNEQFF
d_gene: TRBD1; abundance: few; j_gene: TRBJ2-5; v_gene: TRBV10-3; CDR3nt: TGTGCCATCAGTGAGAGTCCGGGACAGAGGGCGTTGTACTTC; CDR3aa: CAISESPGQRALYF
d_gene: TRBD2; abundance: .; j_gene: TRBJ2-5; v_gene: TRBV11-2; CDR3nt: TGTGCCAGCAGCCGAGGACTAGCGGCTCCTCCCCAGGGCGAGACCCAGTACTTC; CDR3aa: CASSRGLAAPPQGETQYF
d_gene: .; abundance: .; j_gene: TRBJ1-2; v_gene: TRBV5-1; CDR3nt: TGCGCCAGCAGCTTTGACGGGGATGGCTACACCTTC; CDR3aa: CASSFDGDGYTF
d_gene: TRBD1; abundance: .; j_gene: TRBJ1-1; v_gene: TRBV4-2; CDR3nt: TGTGCCAGCAGCCCTGACAGGGGGATGGCTGAAGCTTTCTTT; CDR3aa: CASSPDRGMAEAFF
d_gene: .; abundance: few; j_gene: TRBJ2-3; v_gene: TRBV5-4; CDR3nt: TGTGCCAGCAACCCCGTCGAGGGTACGCAGTATTTT; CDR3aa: CASNPVEGTQYF
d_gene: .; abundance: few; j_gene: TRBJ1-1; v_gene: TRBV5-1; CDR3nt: TGCGCCAGCAGCTTGGCCTCACCTAACACTGAAGCTTTCTTT; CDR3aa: CASSLASPNTEAFF